These T cell receptor beta chains were read from a single sample in a study of early T cells in non-severe SARS-CoV-2 infection. TCRdb recomputed calls from the 5' RACE reads with MiXCR, one row per CDR3 protein. The table records some 70,000 distinct CDR3 sequences, roughly a tenth of them present only once. The sequencing sample was made of whole blood. The receptors derive from an adult who was a healthcare worker with PCR-confirmed SARS-CoV-2 infection or an uninfected control (not recorded which). CDR3s include the opening cysteine and the closing phenylalanine or tryptophan. A D gene is named only where the DNA matches it firmly. Clone size, where shown, is once, few, many, or a class for clones that have expanded.

TRBV5-1	16	TRBD2	TRBJ2-3	many	CASSLSWLAGADTQYF	TGCGCCAGCAGCTTGTCATGGCTAGCGGGAGCAGATACGCAGTATTTT
TRBV27	14	-	TRBJ1-2	-	CASSSYRVNYGYTF	TGTGCCAGCAGTTCCTACAGGGTTAACTATGGCTACACCTTC
TRBV7-2	16	TRBD2	TRBJ2-3	many	CASSLAGLAHTDTQYF	TGTGCCAGCAGCTTAGCCGGACTAGCGCACACAGATACGCAGTATTTT
TRBV6-1	12	-	TRBJ1-2	-	CASSHRIYGYTF	TGTGCCAGCAGTCACAGGATTTATGGCTACACCTTC
TRBV4-2	14	-	TRBJ2-2	many	CASSRETRAGELFF	TGTGCCAGCAGCCGGGAGACTAGAGCCGGGGAGCTGTTTTTT
TRBV29-1	13	TRBD1	TRBJ2-7	few	CSGKGQGSHEQYF	TGCAGCGGAAAGGGACAGGGCTCCCACGAGCAGTACTTC
TRBV7-9	16	TRBD2	TRBJ2-1	few	CASSYPATSGSFEQFF	TGTGCCAGCAGCTACCCCGCGACTAGCGGTAGTTTTGAGCAGTTCTTC
TRBV2	19	TRBD1	TRBJ2-2	-	CASSAPIGTGGGGTGELFF	TGTGCCAGCAGTGCGCCGATCGGGACAGGGGGCGGAGGCACCGGGGAGCTGTTTTTT
TRBV18	14	-	TRBJ2-7	many	CASSQDWRPYEQYF	TGTGCCAGCTCACAAGACTGGAGACCCTACGAGCAGTACTTC
TRBV20-1	15	TRBD2	TRBJ2-3	many	CSAKPGLASPDTQYF	TGCAGTGCCAAACCGGGACTAGCGTCCCCAGATACGCAGTATTTT
TRBV10-3	14	TRBD1	TRBJ2-7	few	CAISRDRTLFEQYF	TGTGCCATCAGTCGGGACAGGACCTTGTTCGAGCAGTACTTC
TRBV3-1	14	-	TRBJ2-1	many	CASSQGTSHNEQFF	TGTGCCAGCAGCCAAGGTACTAGCCACAATGAGCAGTTCTTC
TRBV29-1	12	TRBD1	TRBJ2-4	many	CSVLTGENIQYF	TGCAGCGTACTGACAGGGGAAAACATTCAGTACTTC
TRBV18	14	TRBD1	TRBJ2-7	-	CASSPDRGQDEQYF	TGTGCCAGCTCACCAGACAGGGGGCAGGACGAGCAGTACTTC
TRBV20-1	12	-	TRBJ1-2	-	CSAPVRSYGYTF	TGCAGTGCGCCCGTCCGGTCCTATGGCTACACCTTC
TRBV12-3/TRBV12-4	13	-	TRBJ2-5	few	CASSPDLSQTQYF	TGTGCCAGCAGCCCCGACTTGTCGCAGACCCAGTACTTC
TRBV4-1	11	-	TRBJ2-1	few	CASSQDSEQFF	TGCGCCAGCAGCCAGGATAGTGAGCAGTTCTTC
TRBV20-1	15	-	TRBJ2-5	many	CSARVGLGQQETQYF	TGCAGTGCTAGAGTAGGACTCGGACAGCAAGAGACCCAGTACTTC
TRBV5-4	14	-	TRBJ2-3	many	CASSFEPNTDTQYF	TGTGCCAGCAGCTTCGAACCCAACACAGATACGCAGTATTTT
TRBV30	11	-	TRBJ1-1	-	CAWSGAGKAFF	TGTGCCTGGAGTGGGGCAGGGAAGGCTTTCTTT
TRBV6-1	14	-	TRBJ1-5	many	CASSWDTSTQPQHF	TGTGCCAGCAGCTGGGACACCAGCACTCAGCCCCAGCATTTT
TRBV18	17	TRBD2	TRBJ2-1	-	CASSPKASGSSYNEQFF	TGTGCCAGCTCACCAAAGGCTAGCGGAAGCTCCTACAATGAGCAGTTCTTC
TRBV11-2	13	-	TRBJ2-2	-	CASSVTGTGELFF	TGTGCCAGCAGCGTAACAGGCACCGGGGAGCTGTTTTTT
TRBV5-1	15	TRBD1	TRBJ2-3	few	CASSRRQGRTDTQYF	TGCGCCAGCAGCCGGCGACAGGGGCGCACAGATACGCAGTATTTT
TRBV7-9	18	TRBD2	TRBJ2-5	many	CASSLERTSGRSQETQYF	TGTGCCAGCAGCTTAGAGAGAACTAGCGGGAGGTCCCAAGAGACCCAGTACTTC
TRBV11-2	12	-	TRBJ2-1	many	CASSLDYGTQFF	TGTGCCAGCAGCTTAGATTACGGGACCCAGTTCTTC
TRBV12-5	13	-	TRBJ2-7	many	CASGLQGAYEQYF	TGTGCTAGTGGTCTACAAGGGGCCTACGAGCAGTACTTC
TRBV9	14	-	TRBJ2-3	-	CASSVGQGGNTQYF	TGTGCCAGCAGCGTAGGACAGGGAGGAAATACGCAGTATTTT
TRBV7-9	17	-	TRBJ1-1	-	CASSPPDREERDTEAFF	TGTGCCAGCAGCCCCCCTGATAGGGAGGAGCGAGACACTGAAGCTTTCTTT
TRBV5-5	13	-	TRBJ1-4	many	CASSLSIGEKLFF	TGTGCCAGCAGCTTGTCAATTGGGGAAAAACTGTTTTTT
TRBV20-1	12	-	TRBJ1-5	few	CSAREVGQPQHF	TGCAGTGCTAGAGAGGTAGGGCAGCCCCAGCATTTT
TRBV7-2	14	-	TRBJ1-6	-	CASSQTLLNSPLHF	TGTGCCAGCAGCCAGACACTGCTCAATTCACCCCTCCACTTT
TRBV6-1	15	-	TRBJ2-7	many	CASSAGATNRYEQYF	TGTGCCAGCAGTGCAGGCGCCACGAATCGCTACGAGCAGTACTTC
TRBV2	14	TRBD2	TRBJ2-3	many	CASGSTSGPDTQYF	TGTGCCAGCGGTTCCACTAGCGGCCCAGATACGCAGTATTTT
TRBV6-6	15	-	TRBJ2-7	many	CASSSEGSGTYEQYF	TGTGCCAGCAGTTCGGAGGGTAGCGGAACCTACGAGCAGTACTTC
TRBV20-1	15	TRBD2	TRBJ2-7	many	CSARVGGGRTNEQYF	TGCAGTGCTAGAGTCGGCGGGGGTAGGACTAACGAGCAGTACTTC
TRBV28	15	-	TRBJ2-7	many	CASSSRLRGAYEQYF	TGTGCCAGCAGTTCCCGGCTGCGCGGGGCATACGAGCAGTACTTC
TRBV20-1	14	TRBD2	TRBJ2-1	-	CSAPTSGGYNEQFF	TGCAGTGCACCAACTAGCGGGGGGTATAATGAGCAGTTCTTC
TRBV5-8	13	-	TRBJ1-6	few	CASSLEKGLPLHF	TGTGCCAGCAGCTTGGAGAAGGGATTACCCCTCCACTTT
TRBV5-6	15	TRBD1	TRBJ2-2	many	CASSFRGTYTGELFF	TGTGCCAGCAGCTTCAGGGGGACATACACCGGGGAGCTGTTTTTT
TRBV11-2	14	-	TRBJ2-7	many	CASTLGGRTYEQYF	TGTGCCAGCACCTTGGGGGGACGAACCTACGAGCAGTACTTC
TRBV12-3/TRBV12-4	15	-	TRBJ2-3	few	CASSLGGPSTDTQYF	TGTGCCAGCAGTTTGGGCGGTCCTAGCACAGATACGCAGTATTTT
TRBV18	14	-	TRBJ2-5	-	CASSPDRGAETQYF	TGTGCCAGCTCACCGGACCGGGGGGCAGAGACCCAGTACTTC
TRBV6-4	15	TRBD1	TRBJ1-2	many	CASSDKAQGVRGYTF	TGTGCCAGCAGTGACAAGGCACAGGGGGTACGTGGCTACACCTTC
TRBV14	12	-	TRBJ2-1	few	CASSQDQRAQFF	TGTGCCAGCAGCCAAGATCAAAGGGCGCAGTTCTTC
TRBV20-1	11	TRBD2	TRBJ2-7	many	CSAARGDEQYF	TGCAGTGCTGCCCGGGGGGACGAGCAGTACTTC
TRBV30	14	-	TRBJ1-5	-	CAWSAGGPNQPQHF	TGTGCCTGGAGTGCCGGGGGGCCCAATCAGCCCCAGCATTTT
TRBV7-2	13	-	TRBJ1-1	many	CASSWVQRGEAFF	TGTGCCAGCAGCTGGGTCCAGCGGGGTGAAGCTTTCTTT
TRBV19	17	-	TRBJ1-5	many	CASSIFVGDRGNQPQHF	TGTGCCAGTAGTATATTCGTCGGAGATCGGGGCAATCAGCCCCAGCATTTT
TRBV19	16	-	TRBJ1-5	few	CASTNRPAQRNQPQHF	TGTGCCAGTACCAATAGACCGGCCCAACGCAATCAGCCCCAGCATTTT
TRBV6-2/TRBV6-3	16	TRBD2	TRBJ2-7	-	CASSRSTAGGPGEQYF	TGTGCCAGCAGTAGGTCCACAGCGGGAGGGCCAGGTGAGCAGTACTTC
TRBV5-1	16	-	TRBJ2-7	few	CASSGLSGPSSGEQYF	TGCGCCAGCAGCGGGCTGTCGGGACCAAGCTCGGGCGAGCAGTACTTC
TRBV7-9	15	TRBD2	TRBJ2-3	-	CASSLALAVTDTQYF	TGTGCCAGCAGCTTAGCACTAGCGGTAACAGATACGCAGTATTTT
TRBV29-1	12	-	TRBJ2-7	many	CSALQVGHEQYF	TGCAGCGCCCTACAGGTCGGCCACGAGCAGTACTTC
TRBV20-1	12	-	TRBJ2-5	few	CSALAEQETQYF	TGCAGTGCTTTAGCGGAGCAAGAGACCCAGTACTTC
TRBV3-1	14	-	TRBJ2-1	-	CASSPIGRVNEQFF	TGTGCCAGCAGCCCGATAGGCAGAGTCAATGAGCAGTTCTTC
TRBV24-1	18	TRBD1	TRBJ2-6	many	CATSDTGQKSSGANVLTF	TGTGCCACCAGTGATACGGGACAGAAGAGCTCTGGGGCCAACGTCCTGACTTTC
TRBV6-1	14	-	TRBJ2-7	many	CASSEIRGIYEQYF	TGTGCCAGCAGTGAAATCCGGGGGATCTACGAGCAGTACTTC
TRBV5-6	15	TRBD1	TRBJ1-4	many	CASSRQGTTNEKLFF	TGTGCCAGCAGCCGACAGGGGACAACTAATGAAAAACTGTTTTTT
TRBV7-2	13	-	TRBJ1-1	-	CASSSIQGTEAFF	TGTGCCAGCAGCTCAATACAGGGAACTGAAGCTTTCTTT